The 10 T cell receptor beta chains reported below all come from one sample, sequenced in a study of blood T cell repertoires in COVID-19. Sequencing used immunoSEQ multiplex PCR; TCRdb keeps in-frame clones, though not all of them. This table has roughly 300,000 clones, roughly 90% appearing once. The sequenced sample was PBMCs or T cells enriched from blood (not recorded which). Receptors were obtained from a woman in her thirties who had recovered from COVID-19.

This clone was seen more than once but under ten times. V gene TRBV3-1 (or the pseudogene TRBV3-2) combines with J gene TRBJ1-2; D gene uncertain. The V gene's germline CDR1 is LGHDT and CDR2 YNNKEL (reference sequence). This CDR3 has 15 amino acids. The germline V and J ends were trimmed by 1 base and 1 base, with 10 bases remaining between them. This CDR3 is CASSQGGSVNYGYTF. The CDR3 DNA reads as TGTGCCAGCAGCCAAGGCGGATCCGTTAACTATGGCTACACCTTC.

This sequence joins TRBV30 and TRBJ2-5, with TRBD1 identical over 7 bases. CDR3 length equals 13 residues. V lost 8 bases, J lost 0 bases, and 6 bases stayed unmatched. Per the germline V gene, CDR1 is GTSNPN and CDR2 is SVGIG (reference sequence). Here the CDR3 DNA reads TGTGCCCATGGGGGACAGTACCAAGAGACCCAGTACTTC. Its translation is CAHGGQYQETQYF.

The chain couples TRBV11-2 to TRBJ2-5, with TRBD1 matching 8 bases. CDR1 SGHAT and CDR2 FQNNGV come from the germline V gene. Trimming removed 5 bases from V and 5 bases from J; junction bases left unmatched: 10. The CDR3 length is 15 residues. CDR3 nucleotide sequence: TGTGCCAGCAGCCCTAGCAGGGGGCGCGGGGAGACCCAGTACTTC. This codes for CASSPSRGRGETQYF.

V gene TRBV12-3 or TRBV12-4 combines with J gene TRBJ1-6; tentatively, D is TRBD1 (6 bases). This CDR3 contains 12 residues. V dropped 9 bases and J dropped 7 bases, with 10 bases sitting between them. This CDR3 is CASSTGNSPLHF. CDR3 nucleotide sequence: TGTGCCAGTAGTACAGGGAATTCACCCCTCCACTTT.

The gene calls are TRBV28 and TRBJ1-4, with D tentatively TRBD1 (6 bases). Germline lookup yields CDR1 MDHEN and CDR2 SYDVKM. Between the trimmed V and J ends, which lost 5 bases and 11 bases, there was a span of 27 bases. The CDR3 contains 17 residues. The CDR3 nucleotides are TGTGCCAGCAGTCCCAGGACCGGACAGACTCTGAGGGGGAAACTGTTTTTT. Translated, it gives CASSPRTGQTLRGKLFF.

DNA of the CDR3: TGTGCCAGCTCACCAGGGACTAGCGGGAGGTTGGGGGAGCAGTACTTC. Encoded protein: CASSPGTSGRLGEQYF. This rearrangement joins TRBV18 to TRBJ2-7; 15 nucleotides line up with TRBD2. The germline V gene has CDR1 KGHSH and CDR2 LQKENI. CDR3 length: 16 amino acids. Trimming at V came to 2 bases and at J to 7 bases, leaving 6 bases not matched to a gene. The variable domain in full, with the rest retrieved from reference TRBV18 and TRBJ2-7, is NAGVMQNPRHLVRRRGQEARLRCSPMKGHSHVYWYRQLPEEGLKFMVYLQKENIIDESGMPKERFSAEFPKEGPSILRIQQVVRGDSAAYFCASSPGTSGRLGEQYFGPGTRLTVT.

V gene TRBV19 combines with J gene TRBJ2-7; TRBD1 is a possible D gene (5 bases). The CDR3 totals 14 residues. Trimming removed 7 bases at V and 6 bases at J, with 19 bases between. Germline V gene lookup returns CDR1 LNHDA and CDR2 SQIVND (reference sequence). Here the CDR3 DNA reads TGTGCCAGTATGGAATCAGGGAAAGTTGGCGAGCAGTACTTC. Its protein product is CASMESGKVGEQYF.

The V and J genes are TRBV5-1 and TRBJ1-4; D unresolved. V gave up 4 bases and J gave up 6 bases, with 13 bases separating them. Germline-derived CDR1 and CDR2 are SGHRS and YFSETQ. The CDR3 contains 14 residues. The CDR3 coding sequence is TGCGCCAGCAGCGAAAGGCCAGAGGATGAAAAACTGTTTTTT. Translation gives CASSERPEDEKLFF.

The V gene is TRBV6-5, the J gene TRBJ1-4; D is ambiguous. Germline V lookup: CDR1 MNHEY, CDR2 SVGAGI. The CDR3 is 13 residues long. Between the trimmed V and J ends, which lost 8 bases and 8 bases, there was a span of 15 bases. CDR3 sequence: CASDPDGVEKLFF. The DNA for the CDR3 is TGTGCCAGCGACCCCGACGGAGTGGAAAAACTGTTTTTT.

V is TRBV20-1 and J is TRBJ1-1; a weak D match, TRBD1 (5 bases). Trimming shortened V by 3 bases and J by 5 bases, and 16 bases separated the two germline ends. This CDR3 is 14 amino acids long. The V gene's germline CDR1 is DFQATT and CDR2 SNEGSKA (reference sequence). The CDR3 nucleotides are TGCAGTGCTAGTGAGCCCAGGGTCGGAACTGAAGCTTTCTTT. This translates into CSASEPRVGTEAFF.